This T cell receptor beta chain is drawn from a study of vaccination effects on CD4 cells after COVID-19. Study as a whole: Relative to the second dose, post-vaccine samples were obtained a median of 72 days later.

Researchers isolated CD4+ T cells once about 11 days of culture had elapsed. It was between March and December 2020 that the person had a SARS-CoV-2 infection confirmed by PCR. BNT162b2 vaccine or mRNA-1273 vaccine was given to participants in two doses. Germline loops: CDR1 LGHNA, CDR2 YSLEER. The CDR3 has 16 amino acids. V was pared by 4 bases and J by 4 bases, with 10 bases of the junction left unmatched. The repertoire was sequenced with immunoSEQ multiplex PCR; TCRdb's copy has only in-frame clones and lacks some. The table has roughly 46,000 clones, around three quarters seen once; the top ten hold approximately 5.1%. With respect to this clone: The antigen remains unidentified.

The rearrangement links TRBV4-3 to TRBJ2-1; 7 positions match TRBD2. Here the sequenced sample was CD4+ T cells from PBMCs cultured without peptide, taken after COVID-19 vaccination. This TCR came from a human donor who had a prior SARS-CoV-2 infection. DNA of the CDR3: TGCGCCAGCAGCCCCAATCCTAGCGGATATTACAATGAGCAGTTCTTC. Translation gives CASSPNPSGYYNEQFF.